This TCR beta chain was captured by sequencing in a study of shared clonotypes between healthy human individuals. As for the study in general: A couple of female and three male donors aged 18 to 49 were enrolled.

Naive CD8 isolation took CD45RO-negative cells positively selected for CCR7 and excluded terminally differentiated effector memory CD45RA+ cells. Profiled with immunoSEQ multiplex PCR; TCRdb holds only in-frame clones, not every one. The sample has around 550,000 clones; around 96% are singletons. The trim removed 6 bases at V and 7 bases at J, leaving 12 bases unmatched. The V gene's germline CDR1 is MDHEN and CDR2 SYDVKM. The CDR3 spans 15 residues. This sequence joins TRBV28 and TRBJ2-7; TRBD1 agrees at 10 bases. Sequencing was performed on naive CD8+ T cells sorted from blood. The clonotype was recovered from a woman in her 30s in good health. The CDR3 coding sequence is TGTGCCAGCAGACGCAGAGGGACAGGGGTATGGGAGCAGTACTTC. This encodes CASRRRGTGVWEQYF.